This entry lists 24 T cell receptor beta chains sequenced from one sample in a study of shared clonotypes between healthy human individuals. Libraries were prepared by immunoSEQ multiplex PCR; TCRdb keeps only in-frame clonotypes and omits some of them. The profile shows 2 million to 3 million clones, 93% of them singletons. Sequenced sample: naive CD4+ T cells from PBMCs. Subset specified: CD45RA+ positively selected. The receptors here all came from a man between 18 and 29 years old in good health. Some clones in this sample may be carry-over from other donors' samples.

The V gene is TRBV7-2, the J gene TRBJ1-2; D ambiguous. CDR3 length equals 17 residues. Trimming shortened V by 1 base and J by 4 bases, and 19 bases separated the two germline ends. Germline values: CDR1 SGHTA, CDR2 FQGNSA. The CDR3 is CASSLVAQTFYGYGYTF. The CDR3 DNA follows: TGTGCCAGCAGCTTAGTGGCGCAAACTTTCTACGGCTATGGCTACACCTTC.

This clone has just one count. The chain has TRBV29-1 and TRBJ2-5, with D unclear. Judging by the DNA end, TRBJ2-7 fits better; the J call may be wrong. The CDR3 spans 11 residues. Germline assignment: CDR1 SQVTM and CDR2 ANQGSEA. CDR3 loop: CSVAPPYEQYF. For the CDR3, the DNA is TGCAGCGTTGCGCCCCCCTACGAGCAGTACTTC.

The chain uses TRBV5-1 and TRBJ2-7, with D unclear. The CDR3 extends over 15 amino acids. The germline gives CDR1 SGHRS, CDR2 YFSETQ. With 0 bases removed from V and 6 bases from J, the gap between germline ends came to 16 bases. The CDR3 DNA reads TGCGCCAGCAGCTTGGATACGTCCAAGCGCTTCGAGCAGTACTTC. Its translation is CASSLDTSKRFEQYF. The whole variable domain, filled in from reference TRBV5-1 and TRBJ2-7, reads KAGVTQTPRYLIKTRGQQVTLSCSPISGHRSVSWYQQTPGQGLQFLFEYFSETQRNKGNFPGRFSGRQFSNSRSEMNVSTLELGDSALYLCASSLDTSKRFEQYFGPGTRLTVT.

The chain couples TRBV27 to TRBJ1-4; 11 bases are a match to TRBD1. The CDR3 covers 13 residues. The V and J ends lost 6 bases and 7 bases, in that order; junction bases with no gene match: 1. Germline CDR1 MNHEY, CDR2 SMNVEV (reference sequence). The CDR3 DNA is TGTGCCAGCAGGGACAGGGGGCCTGAAAAACTGTTTTTT. Its translation is CASRDRGPEKLFF.

The chain has TRBV5-1 and TRBJ2-3; 10 bases are shared with TRBD1. The ends lost 4 bases at V and 4 bases at J; junction bases unmatched: 9. This CDR3 has 16 amino acids. The germline V gene has CDR1 SGHRS and CDR2 YFSETQ. CDR3 in DNA: TGCGCCAGCAGCGCGCCCCGGGACAGGGGCGCAGATACGCAGTATTTT. Protein: CASSAPRDRGADTQYF.

The chain joins TRBV5-1 to TRBJ1-6; the D is unclear. The CDR3 length is 13 residues. CDR1 is SGHRS, CDR2 YFSETQ, per germline. V dropped 0 bases and J dropped 10 bases, with 8 bases sitting between them. The CDR3 region is CASSLAGMSPLHF. The DNA of the CDR3 is TGCGCCAGCAGCTTGGCCGGTATGTCACCCCTCCACTTT.

The chain carries TRBV7-2 and TRBJ2-5, with TRBD1 identical over 7 bases. Germline V CDR1 and CDR2: SGHTA, FQGNSA. The trim removed 4 bases at V and 2 bases at J, leaving 7 bases unmatched. This CDR3 comprises 15 residues. CDR3: CASSSRTGLQETQYF. CDR3 nucleotide sequence: TGTGCCAGCAGCTCACGGACAGGCCTTCAAGAGACCCAGTACTTC.

The chain carries TRBV15 and TRBJ1-1; no reliable D call. The ends were cut back, 0 bases at V and 3 bases at J, with 14 bases in the middle. In germline, CDR1 is LNHNV, CDR2 YYDKDF (reference sequence). This CDR3 has 16 residues. The CDR3 sequence is CATSRDRTFGDTEAFF. As DNA, the CDR3 is TGTGCCACCAGCAGAGACAGGACCTTCGGGGACACTGAAGCTTTCTTT.

V is TRBV4-1 and J is TRBJ2-1; 15 bases align to TRBD2. The V and J ends lost 5 bases and 6 bases, in that order; junction bases with no gene match: 8. Germline V gene lookup returns CDR1 MGHRA and CDR2 YSYEKL. CDR3 size: 17 residues. CDR3 coding DNA: TGCGCCAGCAGCAAGGGGACTAGCGGGGGGAAGACCAATGAGCAGTTCTTC. Amino acid sequence: CASSKGTSGGKTNEQFF.

V and J are TRBV7-2 and TRBJ2-7, with D unresolved. V lost 1 base and J 7 bases, leaving 5 bases between the germline ends. This CDR3 is built from 11 residues. Germline values: CDR1 SGHTA, CDR2 FQGNSA. This CDR3 is CASSLVAEQYF. In DNA form, the CDR3 reads TGTGCCAGCAGCTTAGTGGCGGAGCAGTACTTC.

About this clone itself: Other DNA sequences of this sample code for an identical CDR3. The genes are TRBV5-1 and TRBJ1-1, with D perhaps TRBD1 (6 bases). The ends were cut back, 0 bases at V and 3 bases at J, with 9 bases in the middle. The CDR3 spans 14 residues. Looked up from germline, CDR1 is SGHRS and CDR2 is YFSETQ. CDR3 sequence: CASSLGRGHTEAFF. DNA for the CDR3: TGCGCCAGCAGCTTGGGCAGGGGACACACTGAAGCTTTCTTT.

The gene calls are TRBV11-2 and TRBJ2-5, with 8 bases aligning to TRBD2. CDR3 size: 15 residues. Germline V gene sequence: CDR1 SGHAT, CDR2 FQNNGV. The trim removed 5 bases at V and 2 bases at J, leaving 7 bases unmatched. CDR3 sequence: CASSPGRVGQETQYF. In DNA form, the CDR3 reads TGTGCCAGCAGCCCCGGGAGGGTAGGGCAAGAGACCCAGTACTTC.

This clone has just one count. This chain joins TRBV10-3 and TRBJ1-6; 8 bases are shared with TRBD1. The J segment lost 2 bases and the V segment lost 6 bases, leaving 15 bases of the junction unmatched. The CDR3 is 19 amino acids. Looked up from germline, CDR1 is ENHRY and CDR2 is SYGVKD. CDR3 region: CAIRAYTGQGDTYNSPLHF. CDR3 bases: TGTGCCATCAGGGCCTATACTGGACAGGGTGACACCTATAATTCACCCCTCCACTTT.

This chain uses TRBV6-1 with TRBJ2-3; D is ambiguous. V dropped 2 bases and J dropped 6 bases, with 18 bases sitting between them. CDR1 is MNHNS and CDR2 is SASEGT in the germline V gene. This CDR3 spans 16 amino acids. CDR3 in DNA: TGTGCCAGCAGTGAAACGGCAGGAATCCCTGGGGATACGCAGTATTTT. Residues: CASSETAGIPGDTQYF.

V usage is TRBV30 and J usage is TRBJ2-1; TRBD2 matches at 13 bases. The V gene end was trimmed by 4 bases and the J gene end by 4 bases; junction bases not matched to a gene: 4. The CDR3 is 15 amino acids. The V gene's germline CDR1 is GTSNPN and CDR2 SVGIG (reference sequence). CDR3 nucleotides: TGTGCCTGGACCCCGGGACTAGCGGGATACAATGAGCAGTTCTTC. It yields the protein CAWTPGLAGYNEQFF.

The chain carries TRBV28 and TRBJ2-3; TRBD2 matches 8 bases. The J segment lost 5 bases and the V segment lost 3 bases, leaving 13 bases of the junction unmatched. The germline gives CDR1 MDHEN, CDR2 SYDVKM. The CDR3 has 17 amino acids. The CDR3 region has the DNA TGTGCCAGCAGTTTGTCGGGTCGCGGGAGGCCGGGAGATACGCAGTATTTT. Protein product: CASSLSGRGRPGDTQYF.

The genes are TRBV28 and TRBJ1-1, with 9 bases lining up with TRBD1. V was pared by 4 bases and J by 5 bases, with 14 bases of the junction left unmatched. Germline assignment: CDR1 MDHEN and CDR2 SYDVKM. This CDR3 spans 17 amino acids. CDR3: CASSSPPGTGLGTEAFF. Here the CDR3 DNA reads TGTGCCAGCAGTTCCCCTCCCGGGACAGGGTTGGGGACTGAAGCTTTCTTT.

As regards this clone: Other DNA variants within this sample encode the same CDR3. The V and J genes are TRBV7-3 and TRBJ2-3; 13 bases line up with TRBD2. The CDR3 covers 16 residues. With 3 bases clipped from V and 6 bases from J, the junction kept 6 bases outside the gene matches. The V gene's germline CDR1 is SGHTA and CDR2 FQGTGA. DNA for the CDR3: TGTGCCAGCAGCTTGGGACTAGCGGGGTCCACGGATACGCAGTATTTT. This codes for CASSLGLAGSTDTQYF.

CDR3 sequence: CASHLAGGHTGELFF. CDR3 bases: TGTGCTAGTCATCTAGCGGGAGGCCACACCGGGGAGCTGTTTTTT. The V and J genes are TRBV12-5 and TRBJ2-2; 11 bases align to TRBD2. CDR3 length: 15 amino acids. J lost 3 bases, V lost 8 bases, and 5 bases had no gene match. The germline V gene has CDR1 LGHNT and CDR2 FRNRAP.

This clone was picked up one time. The chain is built from TRBV6-1 and TRBJ2-2; tentatively, D is TRBD2 (5 bases). Germline CDR1 MNHNS, CDR2 SASEGT. This CDR3 has 13 amino acids. The V and J ends lost 10 bases and 6 bases respectively, with 15 bases between them. CDR3 sequence (DNA): TGTGCCAACTCCCCGACTATAGCCGGGGAGCTGTTTTTT. Translating gives CANSPTIAGELFF.

V is TRBV29-1 and J is TRBJ2-3, with D unclear. From germline, CDR1 is SQVTM and CDR2 ANQGSEA. V was pared by 6 bases and J by 6 bases, with 10 bases between. CDR3 size: 11 residues. The CDR3 loop is CSVGLLDTQYF. In nucleotides, the CDR3 is TGCAGCGTAGGGCTTCTGGATACGCAGTATTTT.

This clone appeared a few times. The chain recombines TRBV19 with TRBJ1-2, with D unclear. This CDR3 contains 11 residues. V was pared by 6 bases and J by 4 bases, with 6 bases between. Looked up from germline, CDR1 is LNHDA and CDR2 is SQIVND (reference sequence). The CDR3 nucleotides are TGTGCCAGTAGAAACCGCTATGGCTACACCTTC. Encoded protein: CASRNRYGYTF.

This sequence joins TRBV2 and TRBJ2-3, with a possible D match to TRBD1 (7 bases). Germline V gene sequence: CDR1 SNHLY, CDR2 FYNNEI. V was shortened by 7 bases and J by 0 bases, with 14 bases between the two germline ends. This CDR3 spans 15 amino acids. The CDR3, as DNA: TGTGCCAGCACCGGCGGGACAGCTAGCACAGATACGCAGTATTTT. Translation gives CASTGGTASTDTQYF.

The chain is built from TRBV7-8 and TRBJ2-3; D ambiguous. This CDR3 region has 12 residues. The V end lost 4 bases, the J end lost 4 bases, and 6 bases lay between the germline ends. The germline V gene encodes CDR1 SGHVS and CDR2 FQNEAQ. In nucleotides, the CDR3 is TGTGCCAGCAGCTCTGGAGCAGATACGCAGTATTTT. It codes for CASSSGADTQYF.